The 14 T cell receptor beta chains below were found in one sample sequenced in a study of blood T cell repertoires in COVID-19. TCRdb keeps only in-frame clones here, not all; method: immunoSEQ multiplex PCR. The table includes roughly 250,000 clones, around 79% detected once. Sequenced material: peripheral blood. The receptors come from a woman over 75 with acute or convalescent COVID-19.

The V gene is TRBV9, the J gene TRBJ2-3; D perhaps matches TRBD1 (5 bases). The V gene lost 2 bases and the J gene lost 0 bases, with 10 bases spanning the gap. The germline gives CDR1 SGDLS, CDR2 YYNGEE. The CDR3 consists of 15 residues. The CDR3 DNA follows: TGTGCCAGCAGCGTTGGGCAGGGCAGCACAGATACGCAGTATTTT. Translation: CASSVGQGSTDTQYF. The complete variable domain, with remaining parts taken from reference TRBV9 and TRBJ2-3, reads DSGVTQTPKHLITATGQRVTLRCSPRSGDLSVYWYQQSLDQGLQFLIQYYNGEERAKGNILERFSAQQFPDLHSELNLSSLELGDSALYFCASSVGQGSTDTQYFGPGTRLTVL.

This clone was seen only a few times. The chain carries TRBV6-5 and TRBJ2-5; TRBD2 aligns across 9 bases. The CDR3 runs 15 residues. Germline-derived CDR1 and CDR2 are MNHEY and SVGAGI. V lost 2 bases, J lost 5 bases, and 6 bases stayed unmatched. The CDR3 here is CASSYQAGGQETQYF. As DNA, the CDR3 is TGTGCCAGCAGTTACCAGGCGGGGGGGCAGGAGACCCAGTACTTC.

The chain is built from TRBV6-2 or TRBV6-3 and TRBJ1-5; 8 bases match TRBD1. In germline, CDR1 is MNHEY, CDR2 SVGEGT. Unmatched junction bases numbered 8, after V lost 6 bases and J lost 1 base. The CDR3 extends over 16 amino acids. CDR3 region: CASSPGQGQSNQPQHF. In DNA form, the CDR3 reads TGTGCCAGCAGCCCTGGACAGGGCCAAAGCAATCAGCCCCAGCATTTT.

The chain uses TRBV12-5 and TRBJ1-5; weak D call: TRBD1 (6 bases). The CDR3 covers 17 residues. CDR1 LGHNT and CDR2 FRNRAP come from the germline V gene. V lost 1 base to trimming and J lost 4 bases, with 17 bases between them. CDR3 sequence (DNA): TGTGCTAGTGGTTTGGCCCGGTACGGCAGGGGAAATCAGCCCCAGCATTTT. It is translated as CASGLARYGRGNQPQHF.

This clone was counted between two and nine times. As DNA, the CDR3 is TGCAGCGTCCTAAGGACTAGCGGGGGGACCGGGGAGCTGTTTTTT. Translation gives CSVLRTSGGTGELFF. This chain connects TRBV29-1 to TRBJ2-2, with TRBD2 matching over 14 bases. The CDR3 covers 15 residues. Germline values: CDR1 SQVTM, CDR2 ANQGSEA. The V gene end was trimmed by 6 bases and the J gene end by 5 bases; junction bases not matched to a gene: 5.

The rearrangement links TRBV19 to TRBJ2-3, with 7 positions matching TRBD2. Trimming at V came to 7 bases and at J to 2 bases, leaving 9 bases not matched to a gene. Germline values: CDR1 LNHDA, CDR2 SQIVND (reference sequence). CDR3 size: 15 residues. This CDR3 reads CASTKTGTITDTQYF. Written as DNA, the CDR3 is TGTGCCAGTACCAAAACCGGGACTATCACAGATACGCAGTATTTT.

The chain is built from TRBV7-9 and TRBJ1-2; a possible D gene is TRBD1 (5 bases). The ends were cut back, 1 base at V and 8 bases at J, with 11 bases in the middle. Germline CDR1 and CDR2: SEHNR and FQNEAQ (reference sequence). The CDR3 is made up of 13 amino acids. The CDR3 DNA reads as TGTGCCAGCAGCTTAGAAAGAGGACACGGCTACACCTTC. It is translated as CASSLERGHGYTF.

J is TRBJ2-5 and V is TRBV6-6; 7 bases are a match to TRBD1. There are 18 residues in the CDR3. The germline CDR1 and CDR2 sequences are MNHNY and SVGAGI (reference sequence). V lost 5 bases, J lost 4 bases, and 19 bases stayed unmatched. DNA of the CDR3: TGTGCCAGCAGTCCAAGGGGGCACACTACCAACCTCGGAGAGACCCAGTACTTC. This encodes CASSPRGHTTNLGETQYF.

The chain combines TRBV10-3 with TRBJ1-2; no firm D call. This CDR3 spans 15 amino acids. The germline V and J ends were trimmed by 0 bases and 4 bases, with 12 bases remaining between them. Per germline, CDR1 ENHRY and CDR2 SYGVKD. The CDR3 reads CAISESSFGSYGYTF. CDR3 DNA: TGTGCCATCAGTGAGTCTTCCTTCGGTAGCTATGGCTACACCTTC.

The CDR3 region has the DNA TGTGCCAGTAGTTGGAACGTTATACAGTCCGGCAATCAGCCCCAGCATTTT. Protein product: CASSWNVIQSGNQPQHF. The chain carries TRBV19 and TRBJ1-5; no reliable D call. V was pared by 5 bases and J by 2 bases, with 19 bases between. This CDR3 contains 17 residues. Germline V gives CDR1 LNHDA, CDR2 SQIVND (reference sequence).

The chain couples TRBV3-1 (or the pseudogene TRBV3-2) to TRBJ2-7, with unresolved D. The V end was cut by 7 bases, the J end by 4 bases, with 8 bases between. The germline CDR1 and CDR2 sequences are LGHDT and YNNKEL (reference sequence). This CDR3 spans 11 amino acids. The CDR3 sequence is CASTLGYEQYF. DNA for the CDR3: TGTGCCAGCACCCTCGGGTACGAGCAGTACTTC.

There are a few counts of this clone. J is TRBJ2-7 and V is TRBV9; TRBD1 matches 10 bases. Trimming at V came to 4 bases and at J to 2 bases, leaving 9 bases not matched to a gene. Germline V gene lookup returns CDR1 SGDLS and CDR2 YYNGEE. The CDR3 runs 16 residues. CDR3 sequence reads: CASSSRDRGRTYEQYF. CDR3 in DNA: TGTGCCAGCAGCAGCCGGGACAGGGGTCGGACCTACGAGCAGTACTTC.

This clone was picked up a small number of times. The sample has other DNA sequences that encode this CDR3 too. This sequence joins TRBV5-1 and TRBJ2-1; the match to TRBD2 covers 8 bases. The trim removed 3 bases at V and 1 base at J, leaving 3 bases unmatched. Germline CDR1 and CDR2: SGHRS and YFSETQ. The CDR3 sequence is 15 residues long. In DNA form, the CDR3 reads TGCGCCAGCAGCTCCGGGACTAGTTCCTACAATGAGCAGTTCTTC. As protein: CASSSGTSSYNEQFF.

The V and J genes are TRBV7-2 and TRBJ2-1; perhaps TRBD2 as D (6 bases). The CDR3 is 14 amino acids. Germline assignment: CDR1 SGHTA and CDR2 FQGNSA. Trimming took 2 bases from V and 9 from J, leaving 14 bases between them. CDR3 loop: CASSLSDKRVEQFF. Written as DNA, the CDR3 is TGTGCCAGCAGCTTAAGTGATAAGCGGGTTGAGCAGTTCTTC.